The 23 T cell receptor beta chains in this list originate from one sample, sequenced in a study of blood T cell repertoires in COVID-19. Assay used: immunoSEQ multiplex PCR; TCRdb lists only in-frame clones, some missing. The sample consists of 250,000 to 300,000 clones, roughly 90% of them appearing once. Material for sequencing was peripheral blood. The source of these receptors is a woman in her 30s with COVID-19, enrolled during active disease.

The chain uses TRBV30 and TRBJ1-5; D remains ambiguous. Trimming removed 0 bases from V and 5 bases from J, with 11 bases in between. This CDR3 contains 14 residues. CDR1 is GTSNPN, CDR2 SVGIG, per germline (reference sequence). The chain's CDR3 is CAWSVHGSHQPQHF. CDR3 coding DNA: TGTGCCTGGAGTGTACACGGGTCACATCAGCCCCAGCATTTT.

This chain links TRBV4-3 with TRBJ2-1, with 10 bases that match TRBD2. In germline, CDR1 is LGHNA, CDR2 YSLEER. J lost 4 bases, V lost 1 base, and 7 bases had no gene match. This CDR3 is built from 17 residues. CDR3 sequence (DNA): TGCGCCAGCAGCCAAGTCGATGGGACTAGCGCGTACAATGAGCAGTTCTTC. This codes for CASSQVDGTSAYNEQFF.

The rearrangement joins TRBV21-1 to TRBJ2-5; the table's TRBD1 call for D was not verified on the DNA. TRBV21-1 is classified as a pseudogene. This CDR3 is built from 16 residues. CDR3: CASSPPTGRGQETQYF. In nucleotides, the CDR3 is TGTGCCAGCAGCCCGCCTACGGGCAGGGGGCAAGAGACCCAGTACTTC.

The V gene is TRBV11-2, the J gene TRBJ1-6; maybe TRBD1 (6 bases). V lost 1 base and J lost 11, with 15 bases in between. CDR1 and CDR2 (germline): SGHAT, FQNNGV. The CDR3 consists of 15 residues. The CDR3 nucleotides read TGTGCCAGCAGCTTAGTGGGGGGGGCGAACACACCCCTCCACTTT. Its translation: CASSLVGGANTPLHF.

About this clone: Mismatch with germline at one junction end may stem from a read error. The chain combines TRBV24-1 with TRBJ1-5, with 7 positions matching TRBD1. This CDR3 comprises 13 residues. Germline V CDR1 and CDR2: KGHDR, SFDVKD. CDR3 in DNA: TGTGCCACCGGTGACAGGGACAATCAGCCCCAGCATTTT. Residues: CATGDRDNQPQHF.

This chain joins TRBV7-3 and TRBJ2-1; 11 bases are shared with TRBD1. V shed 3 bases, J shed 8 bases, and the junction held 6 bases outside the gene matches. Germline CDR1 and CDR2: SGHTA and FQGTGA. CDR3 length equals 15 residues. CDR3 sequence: CASSFTGQGDDEQFF. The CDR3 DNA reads TGTGCCAGCAGCTTCACGGGACAGGGGGACGATGAGCAGTTCTTC.

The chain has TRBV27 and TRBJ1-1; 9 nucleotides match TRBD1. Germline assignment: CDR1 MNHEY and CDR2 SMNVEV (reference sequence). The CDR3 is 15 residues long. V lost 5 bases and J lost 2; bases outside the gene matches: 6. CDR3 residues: CASSPRGQGNTEAFF. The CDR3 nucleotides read TGTGCCAGCAGTCCTAGGGGACAGGGCAACACTGAAGCTTTCTTT.

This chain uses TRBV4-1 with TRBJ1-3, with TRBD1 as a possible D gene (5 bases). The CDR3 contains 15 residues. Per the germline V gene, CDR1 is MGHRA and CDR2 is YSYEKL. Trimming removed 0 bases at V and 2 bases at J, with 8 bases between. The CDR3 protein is CASSQDARAGNTIYF. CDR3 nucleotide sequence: TGCGCCAGCAGCCAAGATGCCAGGGCTGGAAACACCATATATTTT.

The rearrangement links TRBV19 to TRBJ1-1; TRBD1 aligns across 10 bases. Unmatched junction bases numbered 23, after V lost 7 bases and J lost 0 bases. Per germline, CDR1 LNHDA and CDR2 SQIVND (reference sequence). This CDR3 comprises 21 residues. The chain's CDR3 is CASTNWAYKGQGFQMNTEAFF. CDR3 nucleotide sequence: TGTGCCAGTACCAATTGGGCGTATAAGGGACAGGGGTTTCAAATGAACACTGAAGCTTTCTTT.

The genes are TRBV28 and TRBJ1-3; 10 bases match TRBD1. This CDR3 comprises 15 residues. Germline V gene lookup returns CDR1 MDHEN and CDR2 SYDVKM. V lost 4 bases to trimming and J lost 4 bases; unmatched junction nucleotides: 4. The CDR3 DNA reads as TGTGCCAGCAGTTCGACAGGGGGCGAAGGAAACACCATATATTTT. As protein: CASSSTGGEGNTIYF.

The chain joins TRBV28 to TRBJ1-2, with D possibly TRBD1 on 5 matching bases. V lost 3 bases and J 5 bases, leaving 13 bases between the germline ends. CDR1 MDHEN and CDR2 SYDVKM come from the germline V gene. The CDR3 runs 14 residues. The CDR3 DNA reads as TGTGCCAGCAGTTTGGGGCCAACGGGTTATGGCTACACCTTC. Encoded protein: CASSLGPTGYGYTF.

CDR3 coding DNA: TGCGCCAGCAGCTTACGACAGGGGAACACTGAAGCTTTCTTT. This sequence encodes CASSLRQGNTEAFF. The chain links TRBV5-1 to TRBJ1-1, with TRBD1 matching 7 bases. The germline V gene has CDR1 SGHRS and CDR2 YFSETQ. CDR3 size: 14 residues. Germline trimming cut 2 bases from V and 1 base from J; bases unmatched to any gene: 2.

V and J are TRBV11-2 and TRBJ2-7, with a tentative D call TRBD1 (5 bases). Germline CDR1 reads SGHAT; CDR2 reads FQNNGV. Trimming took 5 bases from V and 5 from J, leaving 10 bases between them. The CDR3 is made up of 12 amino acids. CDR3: CASSRTRNEQYF. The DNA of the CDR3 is TGTGCCAGCAGCCGGACACGGAACGAGCAGTACTTC. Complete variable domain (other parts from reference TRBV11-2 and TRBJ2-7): EAGVAQSPRYKIIEKRQSVAFWCNPISGHATLYWYQQILGQGPKLLIQFQNNGVVDDSQLPKDRFSAERLKGVDSTLKIQPAKLEDSAVYLCASSRTRNEQYFGPGTRLTVT.

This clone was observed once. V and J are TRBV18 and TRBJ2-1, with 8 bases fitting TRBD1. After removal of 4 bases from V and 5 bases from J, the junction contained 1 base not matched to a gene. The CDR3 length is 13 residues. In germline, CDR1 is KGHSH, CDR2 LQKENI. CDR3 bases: TGTGCCAGCTCACTGGACAGGGACAATGAGCAGTTCTTC. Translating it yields CASSLDRDNEQFF.

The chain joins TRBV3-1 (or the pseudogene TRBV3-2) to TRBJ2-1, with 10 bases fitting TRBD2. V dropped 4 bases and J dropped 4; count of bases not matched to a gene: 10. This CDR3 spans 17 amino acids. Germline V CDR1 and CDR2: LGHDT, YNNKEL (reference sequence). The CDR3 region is CASSPYGGTSVYNEQFF. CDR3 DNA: TGTGCCAGCAGCCCCTACGGCGGGACTAGCGTTTACAATGAGCAGTTCTTC.

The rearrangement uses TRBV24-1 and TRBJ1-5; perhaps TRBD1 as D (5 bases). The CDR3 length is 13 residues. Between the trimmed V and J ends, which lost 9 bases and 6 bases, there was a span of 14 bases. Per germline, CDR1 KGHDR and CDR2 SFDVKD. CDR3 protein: CATSWGTSQPQHF. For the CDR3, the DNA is TGTGCCACCTCCTGGGGGACTTCTCAGCCCCAGCATTTT.

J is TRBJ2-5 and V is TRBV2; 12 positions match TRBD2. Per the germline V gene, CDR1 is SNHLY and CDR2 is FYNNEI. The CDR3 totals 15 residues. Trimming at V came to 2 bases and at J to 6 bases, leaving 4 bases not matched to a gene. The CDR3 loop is CASSESTSGSQTQYF. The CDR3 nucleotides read TGTGCCAGCAGTGAATCGACTAGCGGGAGTCAGACCCAGTACTTC.

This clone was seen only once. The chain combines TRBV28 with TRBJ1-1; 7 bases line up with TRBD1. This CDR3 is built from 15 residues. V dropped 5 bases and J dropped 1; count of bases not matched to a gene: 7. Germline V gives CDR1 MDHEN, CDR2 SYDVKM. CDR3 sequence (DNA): TGTGCCAGCAGTGCCCGACAGGGACGGAACACTGAAGCTTTCTTT. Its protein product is CASSARQGRNTEAFF.

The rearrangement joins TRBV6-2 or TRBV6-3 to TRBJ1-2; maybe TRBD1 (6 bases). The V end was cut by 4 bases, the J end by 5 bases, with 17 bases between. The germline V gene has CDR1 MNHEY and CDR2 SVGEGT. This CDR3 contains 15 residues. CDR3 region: CASSFRQGRRYGYTF. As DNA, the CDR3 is TGTGCCAGCAGTTTCCGCCAGGGGCGACGATATGGCTACACCTTC.

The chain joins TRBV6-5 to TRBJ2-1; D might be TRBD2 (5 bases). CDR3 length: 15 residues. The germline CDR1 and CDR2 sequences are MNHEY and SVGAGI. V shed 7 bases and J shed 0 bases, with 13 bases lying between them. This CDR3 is CASKQRSSSYNEQFF. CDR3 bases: TGTGCCAGCAAACAGCGGTCGAGCTCCTACAATGAGCAGTTCTTC.

CDR3 nucleotide sequence: TGTGCCAGCAGTTTAACTGGACAGGGTTTCTACGAGCAGTACTTC. Translating gives CASSLTGQGFYEQYF. V and J are TRBV28 and TRBJ2-7; 8 positions agree with TRBD1. CDR1 MDHEN and CDR2 SYDVKM come from the germline V gene. The CDR3 contains 15 residues. Trimming at V came to 2 bases and at J to 3 bases, leaving 6 bases not matched to a gene.

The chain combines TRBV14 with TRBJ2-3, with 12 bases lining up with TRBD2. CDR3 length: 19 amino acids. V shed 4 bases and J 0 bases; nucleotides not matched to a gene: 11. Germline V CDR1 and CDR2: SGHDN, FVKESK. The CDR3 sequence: CASSRGTGLAGSSTDTQYF. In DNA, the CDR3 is TGTGCCAGCAGCCGAGGAACGGGACTAGCGGGCTCTAGCACAGATACGCAGTATTTT. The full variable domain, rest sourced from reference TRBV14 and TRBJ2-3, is EAGVTQFPSHSVIEKGQTVTLRCDPISGHDNLYWYRRVMGKEIKFLLHFVKESKQDESGMPNNRFLAERTGGTYSTLKVQPAELEDSGVYFCASSRGTGLAGSSTDTQYFGPGTRLTVL.

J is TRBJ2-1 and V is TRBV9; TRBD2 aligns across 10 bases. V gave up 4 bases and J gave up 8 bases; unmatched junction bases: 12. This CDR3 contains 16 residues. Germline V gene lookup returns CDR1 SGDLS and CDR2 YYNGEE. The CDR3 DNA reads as TGTGCCAGCAGCTTCTTAGCGGGAGGCGCTTACGATGAGCAGTTCTTC. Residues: CASSFLAGGAYDEQFF.